This T cell receptor (beta chain) was sequenced during a study of cytotoxic CD8 clonotypes in ibrutinib-treated CLL. Study-level information: For this cohort, patients were some eleven relapsed/refractory and 15 treatment-naive, while about 17 were IGHV unmutated. Study-level results: Baseline values of clonality outstripped age-matched healthy donors and followed circulating CD8+ T-cell counts. Once treatment began, public clonotypes, which were uncommon, contracted or stayed stable.

A remark on this clone: The antigen is unknown.

The CDR3 has 14 amino acids. V was cut by 5 bases and J by 5 bases, with 15 bases left in between. Per germline, CDR1 SGHAT and CDR2 FQNNGV. The repertoire was sequenced with immunoSEQ multiplex PCR; TCRdb's copy has only in-frame clones and lacks some. The sample includes more than 200,000 clones, around 75% seen only once; the top ten take about 6.4%. The chain joins TRBV11-2 to TRBJ1-1, with D tentatively TRBD1 (5 bases). This receptor was taken from a human donor with chronic lymphocytic leukemia. The material was PBMCs, obtained after 12 months of ibrutinib treatment. The CDR3 region has the DNA TGTGCCAGCAGCACCTACACGGGGGGGACTGAAGCTTTCTTT. It codes for CASSTYTGGTEAFF.